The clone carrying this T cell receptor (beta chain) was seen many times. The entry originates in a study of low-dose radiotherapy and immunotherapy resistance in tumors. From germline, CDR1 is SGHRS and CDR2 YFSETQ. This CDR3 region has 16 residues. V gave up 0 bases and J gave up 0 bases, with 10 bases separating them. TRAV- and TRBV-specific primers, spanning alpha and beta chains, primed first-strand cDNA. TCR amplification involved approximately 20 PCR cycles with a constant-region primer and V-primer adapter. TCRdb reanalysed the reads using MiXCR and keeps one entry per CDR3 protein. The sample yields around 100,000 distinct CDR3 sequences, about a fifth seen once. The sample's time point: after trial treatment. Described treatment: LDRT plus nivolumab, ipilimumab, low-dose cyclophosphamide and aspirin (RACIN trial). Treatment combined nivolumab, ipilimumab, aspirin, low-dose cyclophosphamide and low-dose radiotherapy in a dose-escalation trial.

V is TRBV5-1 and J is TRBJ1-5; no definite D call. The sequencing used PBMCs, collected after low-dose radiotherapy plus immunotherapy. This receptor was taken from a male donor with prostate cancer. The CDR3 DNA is TGCGCCAGCAGCTTGGGTCCGTTGGGTAGCAATCAGCCCCAGCATTTT. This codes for CASSLGPLGSNQPQHF.